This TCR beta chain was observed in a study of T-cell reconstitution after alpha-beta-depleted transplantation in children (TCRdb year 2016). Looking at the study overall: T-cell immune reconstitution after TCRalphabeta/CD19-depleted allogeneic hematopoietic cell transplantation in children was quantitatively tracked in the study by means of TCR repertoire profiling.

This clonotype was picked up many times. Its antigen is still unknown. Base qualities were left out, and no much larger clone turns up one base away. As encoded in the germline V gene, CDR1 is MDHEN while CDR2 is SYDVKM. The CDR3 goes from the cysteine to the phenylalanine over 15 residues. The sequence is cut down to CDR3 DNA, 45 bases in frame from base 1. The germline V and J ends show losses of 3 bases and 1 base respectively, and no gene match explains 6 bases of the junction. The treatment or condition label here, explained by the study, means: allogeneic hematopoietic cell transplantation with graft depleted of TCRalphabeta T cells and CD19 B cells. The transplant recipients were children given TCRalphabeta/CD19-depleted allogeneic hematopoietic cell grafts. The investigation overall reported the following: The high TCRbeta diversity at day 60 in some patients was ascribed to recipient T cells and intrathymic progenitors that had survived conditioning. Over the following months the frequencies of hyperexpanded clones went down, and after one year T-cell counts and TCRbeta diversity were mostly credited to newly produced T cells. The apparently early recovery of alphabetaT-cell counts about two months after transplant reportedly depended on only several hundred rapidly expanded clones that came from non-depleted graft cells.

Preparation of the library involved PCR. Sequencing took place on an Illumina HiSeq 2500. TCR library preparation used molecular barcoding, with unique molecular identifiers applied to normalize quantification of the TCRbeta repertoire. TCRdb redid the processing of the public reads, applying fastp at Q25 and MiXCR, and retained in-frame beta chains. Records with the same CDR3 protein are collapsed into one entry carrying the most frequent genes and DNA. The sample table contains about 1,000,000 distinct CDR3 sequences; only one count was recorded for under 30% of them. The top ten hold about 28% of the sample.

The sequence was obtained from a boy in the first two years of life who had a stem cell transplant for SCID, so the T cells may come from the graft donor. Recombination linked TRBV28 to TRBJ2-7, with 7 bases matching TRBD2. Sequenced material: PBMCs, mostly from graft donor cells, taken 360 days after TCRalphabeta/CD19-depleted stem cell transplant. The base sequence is TGTGCCAGCAGTTTGGGGGGGGTGTCATCCTACGAGCAGTACTTC. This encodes CASSLGGVSSYEQYF.